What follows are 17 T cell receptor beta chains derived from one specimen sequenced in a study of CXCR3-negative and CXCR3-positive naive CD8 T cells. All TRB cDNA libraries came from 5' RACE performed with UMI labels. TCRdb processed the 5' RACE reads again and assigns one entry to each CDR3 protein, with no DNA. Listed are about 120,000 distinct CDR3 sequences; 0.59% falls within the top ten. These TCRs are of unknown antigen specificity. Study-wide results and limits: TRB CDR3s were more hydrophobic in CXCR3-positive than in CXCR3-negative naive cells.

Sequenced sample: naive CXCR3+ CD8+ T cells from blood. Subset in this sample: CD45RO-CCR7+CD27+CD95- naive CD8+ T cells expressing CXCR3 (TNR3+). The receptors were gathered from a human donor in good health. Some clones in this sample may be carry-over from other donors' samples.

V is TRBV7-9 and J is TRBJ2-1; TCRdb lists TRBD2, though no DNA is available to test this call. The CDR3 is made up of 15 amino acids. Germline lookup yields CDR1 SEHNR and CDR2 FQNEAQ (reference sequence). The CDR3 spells CASSGGDQRRNEQFF.

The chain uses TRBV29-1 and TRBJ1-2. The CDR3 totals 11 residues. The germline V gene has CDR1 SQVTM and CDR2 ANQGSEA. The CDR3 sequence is CSVWTDYGYTF.

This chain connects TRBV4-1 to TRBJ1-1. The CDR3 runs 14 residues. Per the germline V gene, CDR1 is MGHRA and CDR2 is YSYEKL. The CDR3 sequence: CASSHGRMNTEAFF.

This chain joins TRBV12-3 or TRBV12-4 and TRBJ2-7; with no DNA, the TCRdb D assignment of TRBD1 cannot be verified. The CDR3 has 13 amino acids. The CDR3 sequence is CASSPRGDYEQYF.

CDR3 protein: CASSFLAESNTGELFF. The chain recombines TRBV5-1 with TRBJ2-2. This CDR3 has 16 amino acids. Germline-derived CDR1 and CDR2 are SGHRS and YFSETQ.

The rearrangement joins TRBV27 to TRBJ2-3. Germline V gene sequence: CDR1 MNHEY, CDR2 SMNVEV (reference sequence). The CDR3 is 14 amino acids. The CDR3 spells CASSYAAAPDTQYF.

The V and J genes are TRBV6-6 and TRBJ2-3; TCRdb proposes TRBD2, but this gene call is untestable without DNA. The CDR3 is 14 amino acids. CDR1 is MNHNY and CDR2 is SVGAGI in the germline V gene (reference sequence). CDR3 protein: CASTKSNPTDTQYF.

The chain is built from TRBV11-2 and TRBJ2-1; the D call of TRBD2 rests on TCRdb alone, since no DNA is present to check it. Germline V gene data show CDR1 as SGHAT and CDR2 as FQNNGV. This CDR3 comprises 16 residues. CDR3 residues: CASSSGLAGGYNEQFF.

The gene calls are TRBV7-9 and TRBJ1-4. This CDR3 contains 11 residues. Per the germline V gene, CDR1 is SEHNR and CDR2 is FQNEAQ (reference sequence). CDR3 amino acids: CASSNTEKLFF.

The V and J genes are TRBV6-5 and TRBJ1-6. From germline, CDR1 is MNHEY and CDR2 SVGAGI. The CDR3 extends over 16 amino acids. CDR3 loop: CASSYSNPATNSPLHF.

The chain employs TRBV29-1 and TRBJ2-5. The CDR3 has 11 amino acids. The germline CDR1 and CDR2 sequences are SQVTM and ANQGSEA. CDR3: CSVFWGETQYF.

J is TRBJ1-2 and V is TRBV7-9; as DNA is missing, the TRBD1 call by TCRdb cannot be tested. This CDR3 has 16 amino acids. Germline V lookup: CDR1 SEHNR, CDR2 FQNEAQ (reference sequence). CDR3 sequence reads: CASSLVDREENYGYTF.

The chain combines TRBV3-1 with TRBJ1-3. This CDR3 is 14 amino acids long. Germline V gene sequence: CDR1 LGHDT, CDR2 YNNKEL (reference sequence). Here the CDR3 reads CASSPGLSGNTIYF. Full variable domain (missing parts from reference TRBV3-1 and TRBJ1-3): DTAVSQTPKYLVTQMGNDKSIKCEQNLGHDTMYWYKQDSKKFLKIMFSYNNKELIINETVPNRFSPKSPDKAHLNLHINSLELGDSAVYFCASSPGLSGNTIYFGEGSWLTVV.

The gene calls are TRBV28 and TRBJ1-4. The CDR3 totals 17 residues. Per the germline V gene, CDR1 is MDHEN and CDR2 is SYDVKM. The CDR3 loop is CASSSYGGGGPDEKLFF.

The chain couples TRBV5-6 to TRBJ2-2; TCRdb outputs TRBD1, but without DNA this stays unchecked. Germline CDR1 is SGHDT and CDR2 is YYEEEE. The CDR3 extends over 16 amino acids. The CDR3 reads CASSLGDRGTTGELFF.

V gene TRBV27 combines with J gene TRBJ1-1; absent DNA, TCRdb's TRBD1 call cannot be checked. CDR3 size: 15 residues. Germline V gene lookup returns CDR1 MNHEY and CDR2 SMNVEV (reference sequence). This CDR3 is CASSLDTGGNTEAFF.

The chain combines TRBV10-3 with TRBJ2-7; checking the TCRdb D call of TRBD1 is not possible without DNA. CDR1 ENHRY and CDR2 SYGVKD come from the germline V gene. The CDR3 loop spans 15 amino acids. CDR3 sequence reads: CAISESPGQSYEQYF.